The text below deals with one T cell receptor beta chain. This CDR3 has 17 residues. V lost 4 bases, J lost 5 bases, and 10 bases stayed unmatched. From germline, CDR1 is MGHRA and CDR2 YSYEKL. The source of the sample is a study of blood T cell repertoires in COVID-19. Looking at the study overall: PBMCs, B-cell-depleted T cells, or T cells provided the cDNA or gDNA that made up the material.

Participants, 18 to 89 years old, spanned under 25 US areas. Researchers sorted participants into cohorts using their self-reported clinical history. The data were produced by immunoSEQ multiplex PCR, yet TCRdb's version contains in-frame clones alone and is incomplete. The top ten clones hold 2.3% of a sample with 100,000 to 150,000 clones, 75% to 90% of them seen once. This sequence was found in a woman aged 45-65 years who had recovered from COVID-19. The chain joins TRBV4-1 to TRBJ2-5; 13 bases are a match to TRBD2. The material sequenced was PBMCs or T cells enriched from blood (not recorded which). The CDR3 DNA follows: TGCGCCAGCAGCCCCACTACTAGCGGGGGGGGCTGGGAGACCCAGTACTTC. It is translated as CASSPTTSGGGWETQYF.